The 20 T cell receptor beta chains below all came from one sample that was sequenced in a study of blood T cell repertoires in COVID-19 (dated by TCRdb to about 2020). The library was obtained by the immunoSEQ multiplex PCR assay. The clones in this table, taken by TCRdb from immuneACCESS, are in-frame only. Not every clone is retained; where verified, under half of the shortfall comes from an unresolved V gene, and the cause of the rest is unknown. A total of 150,000 to 200,000 clones appear in this sample, around 80% of them only once. The ten largest clones represent 10% to 15% of the sample. Specimen: PBMCs or T cells enriched from blood (not recorded which). The receptor source for this set is a woman aged 55-70 years who had recovered from COVID-19.

The genes are TRBV19 and TRBJ1-6, with TRBD1 matching over 8 bases. This CDR3 region has 16 residues. CDR1 is LNHDA and CDR2 is SQIVND in the germline V gene (reference sequence). The V segment lost 4 bases and the J segment 10 bases; nucleotides outside the gene matches: 12. The CDR3: CASSRSSRGQDSPLHF. The CDR3 DNA is TGTGCCAGTAGTAGGTCCTCCAGGGGGCAAGACTCACCCCTCCACTTT.

The chain couples TRBV6-5 to TRBJ1-1; D gene unclear. Trimming removed 6 bases from V and 3 bases from J, with 14 bases in between. Germline V gene data show CDR1 as MNHEY and CDR2 as SVGAGI. This CDR3 region has 14 residues. The DNA of the CDR3 is TGTGCCAGCAGCGCCAGCCAGGACTACACTGAAGCTTTCTTT. It is translated as CASSASQDYTEAFF.

The chain has TRBV3-1 (or the pseudogene TRBV3-2) and TRBJ1-5, with 10 bases fitting TRBD1. This CDR3 comprises 17 residues. The germline V gene encodes CDR1 LGHDT and CDR2 YNNKEL (reference sequence). J lost 1 base, V lost 0 bases, and 3 bases had no gene match. This CDR3 is CASSQEGDRGSNQPQHF. The CDR3 DNA reads TGTGCCAGCAGCCAAGAAGGGGACAGGGGAAGCAATCAGCCCCAGCATTTT.

The V call is TRBV4-1, the J call TRBJ1-5; TRBD1 matches at 7 bases. Germline lookup yields CDR1 MGHRA and CDR2 YSYEKL. V gave up 0 bases and J gave up 4 bases; unmatched junction bases: 12. The CDR3 has 18 amino acids. For the CDR3, the DNA is TGCGCCAGCAGCCAAGATCCCTTCAGGGGACAGAGTAATCAGCCCCAGCATTTT. Translation: CASSQDPFRGQSNQPQHF.

The gene calls are TRBV19 and TRBJ2-2, with 9 nucleotides matching TRBD1. The CDR3 extends over 16 amino acids. V lost 5 bases to trimming and J lost 5 bases; unmatched junction nucleotides: 9. Germline CDR1 and CDR2: LNHDA and SQIVND (reference sequence). CDR3 nucleotides: TGTGCCAGTAGTTCAGGGACAGGGTTCGGAACCGGGGAGCTGTTTTTT. This gives the protein CASSSGTGFGTGELFF.

The rearrangement links TRBV7-2 to TRBJ2-3; 12 bases fit TRBD2. J lost 5 bases, V lost 4 bases, and 1 base had no gene match. The CDR3 extends over 14 amino acids. In germline, CDR1 is SGHTA, CDR2 FQGNSA. The CDR3 spells CASSSGLAGDTQYF. CDR3 in DNA: TGTGCCAGCAGCTCGGGACTAGCGGGAGATACGCAGTATTTT.

The V call is TRBV28, the J call TRBJ2-6; 7 nucleotides match TRBD2. The CDR3 totals 14 residues. The germline V gene encodes CDR1 MDHEN and CDR2 SYDVKM. The CDR3 loop reads CVMGGVSGANVLTF. The CDR3 DNA reads TGTGTCATGGGGGGGGTCTCTGGGGCCAACGTCCTGACTTTC.

J is TRBJ2-1 and V is TRBV11-2; 8 bases agree with TRBD2. After removal of 1 base from V and 9 bases from J, the junction contained 14 bases not matched to a gene. CDR3 length: 17 residues. Germline loops: CDR1 SGHAT, CDR2 FQNNGV. CDR3 protein: CASSLGTPGLEGSEQFF. Written as DNA, the CDR3 is TGTGCCAGCAGCTTAGGGACACCGGGACTAGAGGGCTCTGAGCAGTTCTTC. Combining the CDR3 with reference TRBV11-2 and TRBJ2-1 gives the whole variable domain EAGVAQSPRYKIIEKRQSVAFWCNPISGHATLYWYQQILGQGPKLLIQFQNNGVVDDSQLPKDRFSAERLKGVDSTLKIQPAKLEDSAVYLCASSLGTPGLEGSEQFFGPGTRLTVL.

The chain uses TRBV30 and TRBJ2-1; 8 nucleotides match TRBD2. After removal of 8 bases from V and 7 bases from J, the junction contained 4 bases not matched to a gene. CDR3 size: 11 residues. Germline V gives CDR1 GTSNPN, CDR2 SVGIG (reference sequence). The DNA of the CDR3 is TGTGCCCGAGCGGGAGATAATGAGCAGTTCTTC. It specifies CARAGDNEQFF.

V is TRBV2 and J is TRBJ2-7; 7 bases are a match to TRBD1. The V and J ends lost 7 bases and 3 bases, in that order; junction bases with no gene match: 9. The CDR3 is 14 amino acids. Germline CDR1 is SNHLY and CDR2 is FYNNEI. The CDR3 loop is CASTEDRWVYEQYF. CDR3 in DNA: TGTGCCAGCACGGAGGACAGGTGGGTCTACGAGCAGTACTTC.

V usage is TRBV30 and J usage is TRBJ1-1, with D tentatively TRBD1 (5 bases). Deletions cut 3 bases from V and 0 bases from J, with 26 bases between. CDR1 is GTSNPN, CDR2 SVGIG, per germline (reference sequence). This CDR3 is 19 amino acids long. This CDR3 is CAWRSLGLPSPGVNTEAFF. The CDR3 nucleotides are TGTGCCTGGAGATCTCTGGGACTCCCATCCCCGGGGGTGAACACTGAAGCTTTCTTT.

This sequence joins TRBV6-5 and TRBJ2-3, with 12 nucleotides matching TRBD2. This CDR3 comprises 15 residues. Looked up from germline, CDR1 is MNHEY and CDR2 is SVGAGI. Germline trimming cut 7 bases from V and 4 bases from J; bases unmatched to any gene: 6. The CDR3 DNA follows: TGTGCCAGCATAAGACTAGCGGGGGCCCCAGATACGCAGTATTTT. This gives the protein CASIRLAGAPDTQYF.

The V and J genes are TRBV19 and TRBJ1-1; TRBD1 might be the D (5 bases). Germline assignment: CDR1 LNHDA and CDR2 SQIVND (reference sequence). This CDR3 comprises 15 residues. The germline V and J ends were trimmed by 2 bases and 4 bases, with 14 bases remaining between them. In DNA form, the CDR3 reads TGTGCCAGTAGTATACCGCCAGGGATCTTCACTGAAGCTTTCTTT. Protein product: CASSIPPGIFTEAFF.

The rearrangement links TRBV7-2 to TRBJ2-1, with TRBD2 matching over 9 bases. V lost 1 base to trimming and J lost 5 bases; unmatched junction nucleotides: 3. CDR1 and CDR2 from the germline V gene are SGHTA and FQGNSA. The CDR3 is 15 residues long. CDR3 nucleotide sequence: TGTGCCAGCAGCTTAGTGGCGGGAGGGAACAATGAGCAGTTCTTC. It translates to CASSLVAGGNNEQFF.

This sequence joins TRBV5-4 and TRBJ1-2; D is ambiguous. V dropped 3 bases and J dropped 4 bases, with 10 bases sitting between them. The CDR3 totals 13 residues. Germline V gives CDR1 SGHNT, CDR2 YYREEE (reference sequence). For the CDR3, the DNA is TGTGCCAGCAGCTCGGCAGGAGGCTATGGCTACACCTTC. Amino acid sequence: CASSSAGGYGYTF.

The genes are TRBV11-3 and TRBJ1-5; weak D call: TRBD1 (5 bases). There are 16 residues in the CDR3. Trimming removed 0 bases from V and 6 bases from J, with 15 bases in between. The germline gives CDR1 SGHNT, CDR2 YENEEA. The DNA of the CDR3 is TGTGCCAGCAGCTTAGATCTGCCAGGGTACCGTCAGCCCCAGCATTTT. It is translated as CASSLDLPGYRQPQHF. The full variable domain, completed using reference TRBV11-3 and TRBJ1-5, is EAGVVQSPRYKIIEKKQPVAFWCNPISGHNTLYWYLQNLGQGPELLIRYENEEAVDDSQLPKDRFSAERLKGVDSTLKIQPAELGDSAVYLCASSLDLPGYRQPQHFGDGTRLSIL.

The rearrangement uses TRBV10-3 and TRBJ2-2; D is possibly TRBD2 (5 bases). V lost 4 bases and J 6 bases, leaving 15 bases between the germline ends. Germline CDR1 ENHRY, CDR2 SYGVKD. The CDR3 has 15 amino acids. The CDR3 sequence: CAISGQLGSAGELFF. CDR3 DNA sequence: TGTGCCATCAGTGGCCAACTAGGGTCCGCCGGGGAGCTGTTTTTT.

The chain employs TRBV10-1 and TRBJ2-2; D not certain. This CDR3 is built from 13 residues. Germline lookup yields CDR1 WNHNN and CDR2 SYGVQD (reference sequence). Trimming removed 8 bases from V and 1 base from J, with 8 bases in between. The CDR3 here is CASAEENTGELFF. In DNA form, the CDR3 reads TGCGCCAGCGCCGAGGAGAACACCGGGGAGCTGTTTTTT.

This clone was recorded only once. The chain joins TRBV15 to TRBJ2-1, with a weak D call TRBD2 (6 bases). Germline CDR1 and CDR2: LNHNV and YYDKDF (reference sequence). The V gene lost 1 base and the J gene lost 8 bases, with 6 bases spanning the gap. CDR3 size: 12 residues. The CDR3 loop reads CATSRGGDEQFF. CDR3 bases: TGTGCCACCAGCAGAGGGGGGGATGAGCAGTTCTTC.

This sequence joins TRBV18 and TRBJ1-1, with TRBD1 matching 9 bases. CDR3 length: 15 amino acids. Trimming at V came to 4 bases and at J to 1 base, leaving 4 bases not matched to a gene. The germline gives CDR1 KGHSH, CDR2 LQKENI. The CDR3 region is CASSQQGAGNTEAFF. CDR3 nucleotides: TGTGCCAGCTCACAACAGGGGGCAGGGAACACTGAAGCTTTCTTT. Full variable domain (remainder filled in from reference TRBV18 and TRBJ1-1): NAGVMQNPRHLVRRRGQEARLRCSPMKGHSHVYWYRQLPEEGLKFMVYLQKENIIDESGMPKERFSAEFPKEGPSILRIQQVVRGDSAAYFCASSQQGAGNTEAFFGQGTRLTVV.